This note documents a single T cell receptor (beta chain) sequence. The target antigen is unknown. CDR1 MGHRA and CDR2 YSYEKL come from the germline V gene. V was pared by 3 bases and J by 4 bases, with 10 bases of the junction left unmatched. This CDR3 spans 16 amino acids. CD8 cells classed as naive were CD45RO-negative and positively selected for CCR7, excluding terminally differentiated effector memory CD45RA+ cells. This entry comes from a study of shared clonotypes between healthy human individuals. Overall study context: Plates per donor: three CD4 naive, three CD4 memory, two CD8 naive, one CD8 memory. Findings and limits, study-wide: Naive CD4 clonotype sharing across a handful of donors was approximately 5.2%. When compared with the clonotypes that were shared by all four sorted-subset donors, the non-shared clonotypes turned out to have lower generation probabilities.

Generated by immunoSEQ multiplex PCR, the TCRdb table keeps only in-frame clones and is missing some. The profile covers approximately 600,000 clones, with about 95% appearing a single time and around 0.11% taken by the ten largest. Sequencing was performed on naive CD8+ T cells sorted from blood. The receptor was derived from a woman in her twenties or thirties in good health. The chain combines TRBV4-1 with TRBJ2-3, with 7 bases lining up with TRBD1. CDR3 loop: CASSHAWDSPPDTQYF. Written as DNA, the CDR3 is TGCGCCAGCAGCCACGCCTGGGACAGTCCCCCAGATACGCAGTATTTT.